The T cell receptor (beta chain) described here comes from a study of control samples from healthy donors and cancer patients. V lost 3 bases and J 2 bases, leaving 8 bases between the germline ends. Germline V CDR1 and CDR2: SGHVS, FQNEAQ. The CDR3 is 13 residues long. The table came from immunoSEQ multiplex PCR; TCRdb's copy has only in-frame clones and leaves some out. The sample gives around 130,000 clones, roughly 84% of which show up once; about 3.4% is in the top ten. The chain employs TRBV7-8 and TRBJ2-7; the D gene is possibly TRBD2 (5 bases). The source material was blood. The receptor's source is a man aged 45-60 years in good health. CDR3 nucleotides: TGTGCCAGCAGCTTTCCCGGGGCCTACGAGCAGTACTTC. This encodes CASSFPGAYEQYF.